The 27 T cell receptor beta chains in this list originate from one sample, sequenced in a study of T cell repertoires in cytomegalovirus infection. TCRdb reprocessed the reads via MiXCR and lists one record per CDR3 protein. In the table there are about 150,000 distinct CDR3 sequences, 23% of which are singletons. Sequences were obtained from PBMCs. The receptors here all came from a human donor in good health (CMV status not recorded). Some clones in this sample may be carry-over from other donors' samples.

The rearrangement links TRBV19 to TRBJ2-5, with 9 bases fitting TRBD1. The junction had 12 bases not matched to a gene; V was cut back by 2 bases and J by 2 bases. The germline V gene encodes CDR1 LNHDA and CDR2 SQIVND (reference sequence). The CDR3 runs to 18 residues. CDR3 sequence (DNA): TGTGCCAGTAGTATAAAGTTCTGGACAGGGGCCCTTCAAGAGACCCAGTACTTC. This translates into CASSIKFWTGALQETQYF.

This clonotype appeared a few times. The CDR3 DNA reads TGTGCCACCAGCAGAGGGGTTGGTTCACCCCTCCACTTT. Translation: CATSRGVGSPLHF. The V and J genes are TRBV15 and TRBJ1-6; D gene ambiguous. Germline V gene data show CDR1 as LNHNV and CDR2 as YYDKDF (reference sequence). V was trimmed by 1 base and J by 9 bases, leaving 7 bases between them. This CDR3 region has 13 residues.

The rearrangement links TRBV28 to TRBJ2-7; 8 bases map to TRBD1. The germline V gene encodes CDR1 MDHEN and CDR2 SYDVKM. The CDR3 consists of 17 residues. The J segment lost 1 base and the V segment lost 3 bases, leaving 11 bases of the junction unmatched. The CDR3, as DNA: TGTGCCAGCAGTTTCCCTACTCAGGGGGCGCGTTCCTACGAGCAGTACTTC. Its protein is CASSFPTQGARSYEQYF.

The chain has TRBV7-2 and TRBJ2-7, with D possibly being TRBD2 (5 bases). This CDR3 region has 15 residues. Trimming stripped 5 bases from V and 2 bases from J, with 16 bases between. Per germline, CDR1 SGHTA and CDR2 FQGNSA. The CDR3 DNA reads TGTGCCAGCAGCAGCAGAGTACTAGACCCCTACGAGCAGTACTTC. This encodes CASSSRVLDPYEQYF.

The table lists this clonotype with a few counts. The chain is built from TRBV11-2 and TRBJ2-5, with no clear D. The CDR3 contains 13 residues. Germline lookup yields CDR1 SGHAT and CDR2 FQNNGV. Trimming left V 2 bases short and J 4 bases short, with 8 bases between. CDR3 in amino acids: CASSLWRTETQYF. DNA of the CDR3: TGTGCCAGCAGCTTATGGCGGACAGAGACCCAGTACTTC.

The rearrangement links TRBV20-1 to TRBJ2-7, with TRBD2 matching over 7 bases. The length of the CDR3 is 15 residues. J lost 4 bases, V lost 0 bases, and 9 bases had no gene match. Germline V gene data show CDR1 as DFQATT and CDR2 as SNEGSKA (reference sequence). DNA for the CDR3: TGCAGTGCTAGAGATCCAGGGCGGGAGTCTTACGAGCAGTACTTC. It specifies CSARDPGRESYEQYF.

This clonotype appeared many times. DNA of the CDR3: TGTGCCAGCAGCTCGTATCTCGGTCGGGGCGTGGAGCAGTACTTC. Its translation: CASSSYLGRGVEQYF. The chain couples TRBV7-2 to TRBJ2-7; the D call may be TRBD1 or TRBD2 (5 bases each). This CDR3 is built from 15 residues. V gave up 4 bases and J gave up 7 bases, with 20 bases separating them. Germline CDR1 is SGHTA and CDR2 is FQGNSA.

The gene calls are TRBV2 and TRBJ2-7; 8 bases align to TRBD1. CDR3 length equals 14 residues. Trimming removed 6 bases from V and 5 bases from J; junction bases left unmatched: 9. The V gene's germline CDR1 is SNHLY and CDR2 FYNNEI. This CDR3 reads CASSLDRAMNEQYF. In DNA, the CDR3 is TGTGCCAGCAGCCTGGACAGGGCCATGAACGAGCAGTACTTC.

The V and J genes are TRBV18 and TRBJ1-5; D is ambiguous. V was trimmed by 4 bases and J by 3 bases, leaving 19 bases between them. The CDR3 is made up of 17 amino acids. CDR1 KGHSH and CDR2 LQKENI come from the germline V gene. The CDR3 reads CASSRNSTHRFNQPQHF. CDR3 nucleotide sequence: TGTGCCAGCTCACGGAACAGCACTCATAGGTTCAATCAGCCCCAGCATTTT.

The chain has TRBV19 and TRBJ2-2; 8 positions match TRBD2. Germline V gives CDR1 LNHDA, CDR2 SQIVND (reference sequence). J lost 5 bases, V lost 6 bases, and 5 bases had no gene match. The CDR3 contains 14 residues. The DNA of the CDR3 is TGTGCCAGTAGATACGGGACTAGTACCGGGGAGCTGTTTTTT. Translated, it gives CASRYGTSTGELFF.

This chain connects TRBV7-6 to TRBJ2-7; D possibly corresponds to TRBD2 (7 bases). V gave up 1 base and J gave up 2 bases, with 18 bases separating them. The CDR3 contains 17 residues. Germline CDR1 SGHVS, CDR2 FNYEAQ. CDR3 coding DNA: TGTGCCAGCAGCTTAGTTGAGGCGGGGGCCAACACCTACGAGCAGTACTTC. It specifies CASSLVEAGANTYEQYF.

This clonotype was observed at least ten times. This rearrangement joins TRBV7-2 to TRBJ1-6; tentative D call: TRBD1 (6 bases). V lost 5 bases and J lost 5, with 16 bases in between. Per germline, CDR1 SGHTA and CDR2 FQGNSA. The CDR3 is 16 amino acids. The CDR3 region is CASSPLGAINNSPLHF. Here the CDR3 DNA reads TGTGCCAGCAGCCCCTTGGGGGCGATAAATAATTCACCCCTCCACTTT.

The chain is built from TRBV30 and TRBJ1-1; no clear D. The germline CDR1 and CDR2 sequences are GTSNPN and SVGIG (reference sequence). This CDR3 contains 13 residues. The V end lost 4 bases, the J end lost 6 bases, and 15 bases lay between the germline ends. In nucleotides, the CDR3 is TGTGCCTGGACCAGGACCCTCTACGCTGAAGCTTTCTTT. Its protein product is CAWTRTLYAEAFF.

Only a few counts were recorded for this clonotype. V usage is TRBV6-2 or TRBV6-3 and J usage is TRBJ2-7; the D gene is possibly TRBD2 (5 bases). Trimming stripped 1 base from V and 6 bases from J, with 10 bases between. The CDR3 spans 13 residues. Germline-derived CDR1 and CDR2 are MNHEY and SVGEGT. The CDR3 is CASSYFRDGEQYF. CDR3 DNA: TGTGCCAGCAGTTACTTTCGGGATGGCGAGCAGTACTTC.

There are a few counts of this clonotype. The chain employs TRBV12-3 or TRBV12-4 and TRBJ1-2, with D unresolved. This CDR3 has 14 amino acids. Trimming left V 6 bases short and J 8 bases short, with 19 bases between. The CDR3 DNA reads as TGTGCCAGCAGCCCCTCCTTGGTTGCAAACGGCTACACCTTC. The encoded protein is CASSPSLVANGYTF.

The V call is TRBV6-2 or TRBV6-3, the J call TRBJ2-1; 8 bases line up with TRBD2. The V gene's germline CDR1 is MNHEY and CDR2 SVGEGT. The CDR3 spans 15 residues. After removal of 4 bases from V and 0 bases from J, the junction contained 2 bases not matched to a gene. For the CDR3, the DNA is TGTGCCAGCAGTTTCACTAGCGGCTCCTACAATGAGCAGTTCTTC. It yields the protein CASSFTSGSYNEQFF.

This clonotype was detected ten times or more. This chain joins TRBV7-9 and TRBJ1-3; D uncertain. Germline V gene lookup returns CDR1 SEHNR and CDR2 FQNEAQ (reference sequence). The V and J ends lost 2 bases and 1 base respectively, with 12 bases between them. The length of the CDR3 is 16 residues. The CDR3 protein is CASSLRGSESGNTIYF. The CDR3 region has the DNA TGTGCCAGCAGCTTACGGGGATCGGAGTCTGGAAACACCATATATTTT.

This clonotype has only a few counts. This rearrangement joins TRBV13 to TRBJ1-2; D is uncertain. The CDR3 covers 16 residues. Germline V lookup: CDR1 PRHDT, CDR2 FYEKMQ (reference sequence). Trimming removed 2 bases at V and 1 base at J, with 14 bases between. The CDR3 here is CASSLKGYGINYGYTF. As DNA, the CDR3 is TGTGCCAGCAGCTTAAAAGGTTACGGGATTAACTATGGCTACACCTTC.

This chain links TRBV11-2 with TRBJ1-1; D unclear. Trimming stripped 4 bases from V and 1 base from J, with 7 bases between. This CDR3 is 13 amino acids long. The germline CDR1 and CDR2 sequences are SGHAT and FQNNGV. CDR3 sequence (DNA): TGTGCCAGCAGCTCTTTAGGGAACACTGAAGCTTTCTTT. Translation: CASSSLGNTEAFF.

A remark on this clonotype: No conserved phenylalanine or tryptophan is present at the end of the CDR3, so a read error is the likely explanation. The chain links TRBV2 to TRBJ2-7; TRBD2 agrees at 10 bases. CDR3 length equals 14 residues. After removal of 6 bases from V and 5 bases from J, the junction contained 7 bases not matched to a gene. The germline gives CDR1 SNHLY, CDR2 FYNNEI. This chain's CDR3 is CASSDGAGGNEQYL. CDR3 sequence (DNA): TGTGCCAGCAGCGACGGAGCGGGAGGGAACGAGCAGTACTTA.

The chain links TRBV7-8 to TRBJ2-1; the D is unclear. The V end lost 1 base, the J end lost 10 bases, and 14 bases lay between the germline ends. From germline, CDR1 is SGHVS and CDR2 FQNEAQ. The CDR3 sequence is 14 residues long. The CDR3 DNA is TGTGCCAGCAGCTTAGAATCGCATAGCAGGGAGCAGTTCTTC. Protein product: CASSLESHSREQFF.

The V call is TRBV5-1, the J call TRBJ2-2; tentatively, D is TRBD1 or TRBD2 (6 bases each). This CDR3 has 15 residues. From germline, CDR1 is SGHRS and CDR2 YFSETQ. V was pared by 6 bases and J by 2 bases, with 14 bases between. The CDR3 DNA follows: TGCGCCAGCACTCTGGGGGGACACAACACCGGGGAGCTGTTTTTT. Amino acid sequence: CASTLGGHNTGELFF. The full variable domain, its missing parts supplied by reference TRBV5-1 and TRBJ2-2, is KAGVTQTPRYLIKTRGQQVTLSCSPISGHRSVSWYQQTPGQGLQFLFEYFSETQRNKGNFPGRFSGRQFSNSRSEMNVSTLELGDSALYLCASTLGGHNTGELFFGEGSRLTVL.

The chain employs TRBV6-5 and TRBJ2-7; D is undetermined. This CDR3 is built from 13 residues. Per the germline V gene, CDR1 is MNHEY and CDR2 is SVGAGI. Trimming cost V 3 bases and J 1 base, with 7 bases left between them. CDR3 protein: CASSYRASYEQYF. The CDR3 DNA sequence: TGTGCCAGCAGTTATAGAGCTTCCTACGAGCAGTACTTC.

The CDR3 nucleotides are TGTGCCAGCAGTTACACTAGCCCCCGGAACAATGAGCAGTTCTTC. Protein product: CASSYTSPRNNEQFF. The chain employs TRBV6-2 or TRBV6-3 and TRBJ2-1, with D possibly matching TRBD2 (6 bases). This CDR3 region has 15 residues. Trimming pared 2 bases from V and 5 bases from J, leaving 13 bases between. Looked up from germline, CDR1 is MNHEY and CDR2 is SVGEGT.

This clonotype showed up just a few times. J is TRBJ1-1 and V is TRBV28; D possibly corresponds to TRBD1 (5 bases). The CDR3 covers 13 residues. Germline assignment: CDR1 MDHEN and CDR2 SYDVKM. V lost 6 bases and J lost 7, with 15 bases in between. As DNA, the CDR3 is TGTGCCAGCAGGCCAAGACCGGGGGATGAAGCTTTCTTT. Protein: CASRPRPGDEAFF.

A few counts support this clonotype. The V and J genes are TRBV20-1 and TRBJ2-2; tentatively, D is TRBD2 (6 bases). The CDR3 covers 13 residues. Germline-derived CDR1 and CDR2 are DFQATT and SNEGSKA (reference sequence). The V and J ends lost 5 bases and 6 bases respectively, with 13 bases between them. The CDR3 sequence: CSAYRGRPGELFF. As DNA, the CDR3 is TGCAGTGCTTATCGGGGGAGACCCGGGGAGCTGTTTTTT.

This clonotype was seen ten or more times. The chain joins TRBV7-9 to TRBJ2-7, with D uncertain. The CDR3 consists of 12 residues. Looked up from germline, CDR1 is SEHNR and CDR2 is FQNEAQ (reference sequence). The ends were cut back, 1 base at V and 3 bases at J, with 4 bases in the middle. Here the CDR3 reads CASSLDDYEQYF. CDR3 in DNA: TGTGCCAGCAGCTTAGATGACTACGAGCAGTACTTC.